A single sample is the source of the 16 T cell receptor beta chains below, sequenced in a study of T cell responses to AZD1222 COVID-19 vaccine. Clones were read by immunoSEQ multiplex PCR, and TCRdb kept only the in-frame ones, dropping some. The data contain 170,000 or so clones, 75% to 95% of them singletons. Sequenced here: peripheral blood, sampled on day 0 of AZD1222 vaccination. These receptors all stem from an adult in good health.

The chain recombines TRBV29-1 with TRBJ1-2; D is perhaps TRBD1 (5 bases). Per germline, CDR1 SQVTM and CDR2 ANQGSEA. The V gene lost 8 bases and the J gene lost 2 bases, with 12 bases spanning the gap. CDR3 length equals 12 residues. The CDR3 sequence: CSSGGDNYGYTF. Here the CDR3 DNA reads TGCAGCTCCGGTGGGGACAACTATGGCTACACCTTC. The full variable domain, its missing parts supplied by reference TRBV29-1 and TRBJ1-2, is SAVISQKPSRDICQRGTSLTIQCQVDSQVTMMFWYRQQPGQSLTLIATANQGSEATYESGFVIDKFPISRPNLTFSTLTVSNMSPEDSSIYLCSSGGDNYGYTFGSGTRLTVV.

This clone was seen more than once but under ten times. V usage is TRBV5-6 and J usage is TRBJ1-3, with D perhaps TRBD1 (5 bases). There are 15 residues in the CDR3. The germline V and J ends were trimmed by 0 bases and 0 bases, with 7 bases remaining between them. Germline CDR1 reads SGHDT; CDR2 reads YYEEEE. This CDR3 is CASSLVGGSGNTIYF. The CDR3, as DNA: TGTGCCAGCAGCTTGGTTGGGGGCTCTGGAAACACCATATATTTT.

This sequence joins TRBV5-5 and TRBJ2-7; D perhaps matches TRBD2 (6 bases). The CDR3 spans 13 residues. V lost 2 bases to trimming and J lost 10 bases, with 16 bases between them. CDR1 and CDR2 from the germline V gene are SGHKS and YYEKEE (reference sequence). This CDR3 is CASSFGGVRGQYF. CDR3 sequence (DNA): TGTGCCAGCAGCTTCGGGGGAGTGAGGGGTCAGTACTTC.

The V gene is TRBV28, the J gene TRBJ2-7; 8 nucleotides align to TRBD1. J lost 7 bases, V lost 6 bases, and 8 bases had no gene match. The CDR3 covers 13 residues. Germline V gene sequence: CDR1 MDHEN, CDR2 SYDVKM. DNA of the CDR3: TGTGCCAGCAGCCTCGGACAGGGTCGGGAGCAGTACTTC. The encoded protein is CASSLGQGREQYF.

DNA for the CDR3: TGTGCCAGCAGCGGAGCGGGGGGGCAAGAGACCCAGTACTTC. Translation gives CASSGAGGQETQYF. V usage is TRBV5-6 and J usage is TRBJ2-5, with 10 positions matching TRBD2. The V gene's germline CDR1 is SGHDT and CDR2 YYEEEE. This CDR3 is built from 14 residues. V lost 4 bases, J lost 2 bases, and 2 bases stayed unmatched.

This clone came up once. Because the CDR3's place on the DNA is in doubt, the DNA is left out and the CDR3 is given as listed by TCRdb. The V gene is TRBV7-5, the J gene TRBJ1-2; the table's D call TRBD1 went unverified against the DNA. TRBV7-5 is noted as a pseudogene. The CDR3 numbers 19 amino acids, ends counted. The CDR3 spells CARSLGYGCRDISNYGYTF.

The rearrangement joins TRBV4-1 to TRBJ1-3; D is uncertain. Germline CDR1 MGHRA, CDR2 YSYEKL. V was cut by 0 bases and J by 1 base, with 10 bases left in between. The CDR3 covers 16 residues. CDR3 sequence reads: CASSQENLRSGNTIYF. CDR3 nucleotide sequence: TGCGCCAGCAGCCAAGAAAATTTGCGATCTGGAAACACCATATATTTT.

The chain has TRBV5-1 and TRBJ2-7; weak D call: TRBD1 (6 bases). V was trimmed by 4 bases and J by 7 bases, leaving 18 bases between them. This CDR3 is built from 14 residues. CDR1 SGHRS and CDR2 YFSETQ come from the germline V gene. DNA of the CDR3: TGCGCCAGCAGCCCAGGACAGATACTACGAGAGCAGTACTTC. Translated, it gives CASSPGQILREQYF.

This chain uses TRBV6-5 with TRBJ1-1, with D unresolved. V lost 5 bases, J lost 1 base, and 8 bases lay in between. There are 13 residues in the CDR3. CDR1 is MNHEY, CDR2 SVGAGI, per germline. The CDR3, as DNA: TGTGCCAGCAGTACCTTTTCGAACACTGAAGCTTTCTTT. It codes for CASSTFSNTEAFF.

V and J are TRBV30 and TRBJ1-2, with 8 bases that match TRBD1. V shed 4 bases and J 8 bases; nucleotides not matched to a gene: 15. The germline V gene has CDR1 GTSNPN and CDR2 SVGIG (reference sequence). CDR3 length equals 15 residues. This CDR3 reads CAWIADPGGAKGYTF. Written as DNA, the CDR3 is TGTGCCTGGATTGCCGACCCAGGGGGCGCGAAGGGCTACACCTTC.

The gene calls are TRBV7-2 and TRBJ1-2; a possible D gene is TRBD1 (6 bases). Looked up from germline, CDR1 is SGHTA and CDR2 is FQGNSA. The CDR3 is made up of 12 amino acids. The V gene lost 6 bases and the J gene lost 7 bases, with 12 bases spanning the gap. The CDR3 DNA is TGTGCCAGCAGGGGTCGAGGGGGTGGCTACACCTTC. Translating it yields CASRGRGGGYTF.

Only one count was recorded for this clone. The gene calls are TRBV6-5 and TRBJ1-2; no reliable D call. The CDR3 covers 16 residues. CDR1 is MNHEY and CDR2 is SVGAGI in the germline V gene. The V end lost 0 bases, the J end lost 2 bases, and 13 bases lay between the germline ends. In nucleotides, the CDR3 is TGTGCCAGCAGTTACTCCCGGATCGGCGGGAACTATGGCTACACCTTC. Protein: CASSYSRIGGNYGYTF.

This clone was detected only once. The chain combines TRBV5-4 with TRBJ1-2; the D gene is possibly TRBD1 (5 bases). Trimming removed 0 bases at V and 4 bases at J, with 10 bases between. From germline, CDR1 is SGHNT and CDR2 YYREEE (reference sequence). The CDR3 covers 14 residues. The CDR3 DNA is TGTGCCAGCAGCTTGGCCGCAGGGCCCTATGGCTACACCTTC. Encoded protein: CASSLAAGPYGYTF.

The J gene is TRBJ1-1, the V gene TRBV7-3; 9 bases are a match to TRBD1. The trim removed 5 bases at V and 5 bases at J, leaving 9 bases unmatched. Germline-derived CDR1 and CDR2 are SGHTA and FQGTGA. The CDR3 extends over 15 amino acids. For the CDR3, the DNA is TGTGCCAGCAGCCCCCACGGGACAGGGAGGACTGAAGCTTTCTTT. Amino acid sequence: CASSPHGTGRTEAFF.

This chain's CDR3 is CASSLVRDDEQFF. The DNA of the CDR3 is TGCGCCAGCAGCTTGGTCAGGGACGATGAGCAGTTCTTC. The chain links TRBV5-1 to TRBJ2-1; D tentatively reads TRBD1 or TRBD2 (5 bases each). There are 13 residues in the CDR3. Trimming cost V 0 bases and J 8 bases, with 9 bases left between them. Germline lookup yields CDR1 SGHRS and CDR2 YFSETQ.

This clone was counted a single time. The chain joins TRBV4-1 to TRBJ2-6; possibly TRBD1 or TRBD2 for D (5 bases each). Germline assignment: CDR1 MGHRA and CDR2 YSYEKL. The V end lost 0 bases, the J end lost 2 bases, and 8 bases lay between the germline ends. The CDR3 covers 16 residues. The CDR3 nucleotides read TGCGCCAGCAGCCAAGAATGGGGGACTGGGGCCAACGTCCTGACTTTC. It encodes CASSQEWGTGANVLTF.